The clone carrying this T cell receptor (beta chain) was seen a few times. The antigen remains undetermined. The data are from a study of T-cell memory formation after mild COVID-19. Turning to the study itself: TCR clusters were largely donor specific. The study's findings and limits: Among contracting clones, CD4+ were mainly CM/EM and CD8+ enriched in EMRA. Later expanders leaned CD4+, whereas clones that contracted between day 15 and 85 were balanced CD4/CD8.

Germline V lookup: CDR1 SGHAT, CDR2 FQDESV (reference sequence). Trimming took off 6 bases at V and 1 base at J, with 11 bases between the two ends. The CDR3 has 14 amino acids. After 5'RACE with constant-segment primers, TCR alpha and TCR beta cDNA libraries carrying sample barcodes and UMIs were obtained. TCRdb reprocessed the 5' RACE reads via MiXCR and lists one record per CDR3 protein. The sample shows more than 250,000 distinct CDR3 sequences, around 17% of them seen only once. The TCR originated in a man aged 18 to 29 who had mild COVID-19 (a few samples of this study predate the infection). Cell type and time point are not known. The chain employs TRBV11-1 and TRBJ2-3, with D maybe TRBD1 (5 bases). Sequencing was carried out using PBMCs or a T cell subset sorted from them (not recorded which). In DNA form, the CDR3 reads TGTGCCAGCAGTCGGACACGGCGCACAGATACGCAGTATTTT. Amino acids: CASSRTRRTDTQYF.